These T cell receptor beta chains were read from a single sample in a study of cytomegalovirus exposure and HLA in healthy donors. The table came from immunoSEQ multiplex PCR; TCRdb's copy has only in-frame clones and leaves some out. The sample carries more than 95,000 clones, around 76% recorded once. Material for sequencing was PBMCs. These receptor sequences come from a man in his forties or fifties in good health and CMV-seropositive. The CDR3 runs from the conserved cysteine through the conserved F or W. The order of the fields is clone size, J gene, D gene, V gene, CDR3 protein, CDR3 DNA. D genes are given only for firm matches. Clone sizes are given selectively: once, few, many, or a class where the clone is expanded.

clone_size: .; j_call: TRBJ2-3; d_call: TRBD2; v_call: TRBV4-3; cdr3_aa: CASSRSGGATDTQYF; cdr3_nt: TGCGCCAGCAGCCGGAGCGGGGGGGCAACAGATACGCAGTATTTT
clone_size: .; j_call: TRBJ1-1; d_call: TRBD1; v_call: TRBV6-5; cdr3_aa: CASCSTGARANTEAFF; cdr3_nt: TGTGCCAGCTGTTCTACAGGGGCCCGGGCGAACACTGAAGCTTTCTTT
clone_size: once; j_call: TRBJ2-7; d_call: .; v_call: TRBV5-1; cdr3_aa: CASSPIGQSHLLGEQYF; cdr3_nt: TGCGCCAGCAGCCCGATAGGACAGAGTCATCTCCTAGGCGAGCAGTACTTC
clone_size: .; j_call: TRBJ2-1; d_call: .; v_call: TRBV1; cdr3_aa: CTSSQVVGRGSPYNEQFF; cdr3_nt: .
clone_size: .; j_call: TRBJ2-7; d_call: .; v_call: TRBV27; cdr3_aa: CASRTGSAPQYF; cdr3_nt: TGTGCCAGCAGGACCGGGAGCGCTCCTCAATACTTC
clone_size: few; j_call: TRBJ2-4; d_call: TRBD2; v_call: TRBV5-1; cdr3_aa: CASSLLAGGPEAKNIQYF; cdr3_nt: TGCGCCAGCAGCTTACTAGCGGGAGGGCCTGAGGCCAAAAACATTCAGTACTTC
clone_size: .; j_call: TRBJ2-1; d_call: TRBD2; v_call: TRBV18; cdr3_aa: CASSPSTSGRQNEQFF; cdr3_nt: TGTGCCAGCTCACCTTCGACTAGCGGGAGACAGAATGAGCAGTTCTTC
clone_size: once; j_call: TRBJ1-2; d_call: .; v_call: TRBV5-1; cdr3_aa: CASSLARDTDGYTF; cdr3_nt: TGCGCCAGCAGCTTGGCCAGGGACACGGATGGCTACACCTTC
clone_size: .; j_call: TRBJ1-1; d_call: TRBD1; v_call: TRBV2; cdr3_aa: CASRVSGTGFSEAFF; cdr3_nt: TGTGCCAGCAGGGTTTCCGGGACAGGGTTTTCTGAAGCTTTCTTT
clone_size: few; j_call: TRBJ2-7; d_call: TRBD2; v_call: TRBV28; cdr3_aa: CASTPSGSRSYEQYF; cdr3_nt: TGTGCCAGCACCCCCAGCGGGAGCCGTTCCTACGAGCAGTACTTC
clone_size: .; j_call: TRBJ2-5; d_call: TRBD1; v_call: TRBV18; cdr3_aa: CASSHRGRDKETQYF; cdr3_nt: TGTGCCAGCTCACACAGGGGGCGTGACAAAGAGACCCAGTACTTC
clone_size: once; j_call: TRBJ1-2; d_call: .; v_call: TRBV5-6; cdr3_aa: CASSYTGNYGYTF; cdr3_nt: TGTGCCAGCAGCTACACAGGGAATTATGGCTACACCTTC
clone_size: few; j_call: TRBJ2-7; d_call: TRBD1; v_call: TRBV5-1; cdr3_aa: CASSSDPGTGGAGQYF; cdr3_nt: TGCGCCAGCAGCTCTGATCCGGGAACAGGGGGCGCGGGGCAGTACTTC
clone_size: .; j_call: TRBJ2-1; d_call: .; v_call: TRBV6-5; cdr3_aa: CASTQGGEQFF; cdr3_nt: TGTGCCAGCACCCAAGGGGGTGAGCAGTTCTTC
clone_size: .; j_call: TRBJ2-3; d_call: .; v_call: TRBV11-3; cdr3_aa: CASATGGTTDTQYF; cdr3_nt: TGTGCCAGCGCCACCGGGGGAACCACAGATACGCAGTATTTT
clone_size: .; j_call: TRBJ2-3; d_call: .; v_call: TRBV25-1; cdr3_aa: CASSDGGRYTDTQYF; cdr3_nt: TGTGCCAGCAGTGATGGGGGCAGATACACAGATACGCAGTATTTT
clone_size: .; j_call: TRBJ2-1; d_call: TRBD1; v_call: TRBV5-1; cdr3_aa: CASSSTGGYNEQFF; cdr3_nt: TGCGCCAGCAGCTCAACAGGGGGGTACAATGAGCAGTTCTTC
clone_size: .; j_call: TRBJ2-7; d_call: TRBD1; v_call: TRBV11-3; cdr3_aa: CASSLGDSYEQYF; cdr3_nt: TGTGCCAGCAGCTTAGGGGACAGCTACGAGCAGTACTTC
clone_size: once; j_call: TRBJ1-2; d_call: TRBD1; v_call: TRBV7-2; cdr3_aa: CASSFARGDYGYTF; cdr3_nt: TGTGCCAGCAGCTTTGCCAGGGGGGATTATGGCTACACCTTC
clone_size: .; j_call: TRBJ1-4; d_call: .; v_call: TRBV5-4; cdr3_aa: CASSLAREGEKLFF; cdr3_nt: TGTGCCAGCAGCTTGGCCCGGGAGGGCGAAAAACTGTTTTTT